The rows below give T cell receptor beta chains drawn from one sample of a study of T-cell memory formation after mild COVID-19. In TCRdb, the 5' RACE reads were re-called with MiXCR into one record per CDR3 protein. The profile shows roughly 340,000 distinct CDR3 sequences, about 16% of them singletons. Sequenced sample: PBMCs or a T cell subset sorted from them (not recorded which). The receptors stem from a young man who had mild COVID-19 (a few samples of this study predate the infection). Cell type and time point are not known. The CDR3 runs from the conserved cysteine through the conserved F or W. Fields, in order: V gene, clone size, D gene, J gene, CDR3 protein, CDR3 DNA. A D gene is named only where the DNA matches it firmly. Only part of the rows carry a size: once, few, many, or a class if the clone is expanded.

TRBV28	few	-	TRBJ2-3	CASRQTDTQYF	TGTGCCAGCAGGCAGACAGATACGCAGTATTTT
TRBV13	-	-	TRBJ2-5	CASSSMGAGLETQYF	TGTGCCAGCAGCTCTATGGGGGCAGGTCTGGAGACCCAGTACTTC
TRBV7-9	-	-	TRBJ2-6	CASSPKTGANVLTF	TGTGCCAGCAGCCCGAAGACTGGGGCCAACGTCCTGACTTTC
TRBV5-1	-	TRBD1	TRBJ2-3	CASSIQGTDTQYF	TGCGCCAGCAGCATACAGGGGACAGATACGCAGTATTTT
TRBV19	few	-	TRBJ1-5	CATGPGGRNQPQHF	TGTGCCACGGGGCCTGGGGGGCGGAATCAGCCCCAGCATTTT
TRBV10-3	-	-	TRBJ2-1	CAISGTARNEQFF	TGTGCCATCAGTGGGACAGCCCGCAATGAGCAGTTCTTC
TRBV9	few	-	TRBJ2-1	CASSVEQDFYNEQFF	TGTGCCAGCAGCGTAGAGCAAGACTTCTACAATGAGCAGTTCTTC
TRBV23-1	many	-	TRBJ1-5	CASIQPQHF	TGCGCCAGCATTCAGCCCCAGCATTTT
TRBV2	few	TRBD2	TRBJ2-1	CAGGLAFYNEQFF	TGTGCCGGAGGACTAGCGTTCTACAATGAGCAGTTCTTC
TRBV2	few	TRBD2	TRBJ2-3	CASGLAGGPTQYF	TGTGCCAGCGGACTAGCGGGGGGGCCGACGCAGTATTTT
TRBV5-1	few	-	TRBJ2-4	CASSSNWGIQYF	TGCGCCAGCAGCTCAAATTGGGGCATTCAGTACTTC
TRBV4-3	-	-	TRBJ1-5	CASSVEAGAQPQHF	TGCGCCAGCAGCGTGGAAGCTGGGGCTCAGCCCCAGCATTTT
TRBV5-1	-	TRBD2	TRBJ2-5	CASSLATLAGGQETQYF	TGCGCCAGCAGCTTGGCCACACTAGCGGGGGGTCAAGAGACCCAGTACTTC
TRBV4-1	few	-	TRBJ1-5	CASSRGGGSQPQHF	TGCGCCAGCAGCCGCGGTGGGGGTAGTCAGCCCCAGCATTTT
TRBV21-1	few	-	TRBJ2-5	CASSKAWGLLGETQYF	TGTGCCAGCAGCAAAGCCTGGGGACTTCTAGGGGAGACCCAGTACTTC
TRBV12-3/TRBV12-4	-	-	TRBJ1-5	CASSQGLSNQPQHF	TGTGCCAGCTCCCAGGGCCTGAGCAATCAGCCCCAGCATTTT
TRBV24-1	-	-	TRBJ2-1	CATSLGAGGGLYNEQFF	TGTGCCACCAGTTTGGGGGCGGGCGGGGGCCTTTACAATGAGCAGTTCTTC
TRBV19	few	TRBD1	TRBJ2-2	CASSLSGGTGELFF	TGTGCCAGTAGTCTATCAGGGGGCACCGGGGAGCTGTTTTTT
TRBV4-1	few	TRBD1	TRBJ2-7	CASSRASGQDYEQYF	TGCGCCAGCAGCCGAGCATCGGGACAGGACTACGAGCAGTACTTC
TRBV6-2/TRBV6-3	few	TRBD1	TRBJ2-7	CASSGTTGTGVYF	TGTGCCAGCAGTGGAACTACCGGGACAGGGGTATACTTC
TRBV12-5	few	-	TRBJ1-6	CASGPDTYNSPLHF	TGTGCTAGTGGTCCAGACACTTATAATTCACCCCTCCACTTT
TRBV19	-	-	TRBJ2-3	CASKLRGADTQYF	TGTGCCAGTAAGCTGCGGGGCGCAGATACGCAGTATTTT
TRBV7-2	-	-	TRBJ1-2	CASSFPRDTTNYGYTF	TGTGCCAGCAGCTTTCCCCGGGACACTACTAACTATGGCTACACCTTC
TRBV5-1	-	-	TRBJ1-1	CASSLVPDLNTEAFF	TGCGCCAGCAGCTTGGTGCCGGATCTGAACACTGAAGCTTTCTTT
TRBV19	few	TRBD1	TRBJ2-1	CASIPPGQGDNEQFF	TGTGCCAGTATTCCTCCGGGACAGGGAGATAATGAGCAGTTCTTC
TRBV20-1	many	TRBD1	TRBJ2-3	CSARQGAPTDTQYF	TGCAGTGCCAGACAGGGGGCCCCCACAGATACGCAGTATTTT